Below are 17 T cell receptor beta chains sequenced from a single sample in a study of T cell responses to AZD1222 COVID-19 vaccine. TCRdb's table, derived via immunoSEQ multiplex PCR, lists solely in-frame clones and lacks some. The sample includes roughly 100,000 clones, approximately 89% of them seen just once. Sequences were derived from peripheral blood, sampled on day 0 of AZD1222 vaccination. The receptors shown here come from an adult in good health.

For the CDR3, the DNA is TGTGCCAGCAGTGGGGAGGACCCAAGCTCTGGAAACACCATATATTTT. This gives the protein CASSGEDPSSGNTIYF. This sequence joins TRBV2 and TRBJ1-3; the D is unclear. This CDR3 has 16 amino acids. Trimming took off 4 bases at V and 0 bases at J, with 13 bases between the two ends. Germline V gene data show CDR1 as SNHLY and CDR2 as FYNNEI.

The chain has TRBV5-1 and TRBJ1-1; D gene unclear. The CDR3 has 14 residues. Trimming stripped 3 bases from V and 1 base from J, with 10 bases between. Germline V CDR1 and CDR2: SGHRS, YFSETQ. CDR3 sequence (DNA): TGCGCCAGCAGCTCAGACGGCCGGAACACTGAAGCTTTCTTT. It specifies CASSSDGRNTEAFF. Full variable domain (rest looked up from reference TRBV5-1 and TRBJ1-1): KAGVTQTPRYLIKTRGQQVTLSCSPISGHRSVSWYQQTPGQGLQFLFEYFSETQRNKGNFPGRFSGRQFSNSRSEMNVSTLELGDSALYLCASSSDGRNTEAFFGQGTRLTVV.

V and J are TRBV30 and TRBJ2-7; D call uncertain. Germline assignment: CDR1 GTSNPN and CDR2 SVGIG (reference sequence). The CDR3 runs to 11 residues. V shed 3 bases and J shed 1 base, with 4 bases lying between them. The CDR3 reads CAWSGSYEQYF. In DNA, the CDR3 is TGTGCCTGGAGCGGGTCCTACGAGCAGTACTTC.

This clone was detected once. The V and J genes are TRBV14 and TRBJ2-5; 8 bases agree with TRBD2. Germline trimming cut 6 bases from V and 5 bases from J; bases unmatched to any gene: 11. The CDR3 consists of 15 residues. CDR1 and CDR2 from the germline V gene are SGHDN and FVKESK. The CDR3 sequence is CASSPGLVFVETQYF. The CDR3 nucleotides are TGTGCCAGCAGTCCGGGACTAGTTTTCGTTGAGACCCAGTACTTC.

The CDR3 DNA sequence: TGTGCCTGGAGGAAGTTAAGGGGGCCACCTGGGAGATTCCTGAACACTGAAGCTTTCTTT. This codes for CAWRKLRGPPGRFLNTEAFF. V gene TRBV30 combines with J gene TRBJ1-1; 7 nucleotides align to TRBD1. The trim removed 3 bases at V and 0 bases at J, leaving 22 bases unmatched. Germline lookup yields CDR1 GTSNPN and CDR2 SVGIG (reference sequence). This CDR3 contains 20 residues. The full variable domain, with the rest looked up from reference TRBV30 and TRBJ1-1, is SQTIHQWPATLVQPVGSPLSLECTVEGTSNPNLYWYRQAAGRGLQLLFYSVGIGQISSEVPQNLSASRPQDRQFILSSKKLLLSDSGFYLCAWRKLRGPPGRFLNTEAFFGQGTRLTVV.

The chain carries TRBV28 and TRBJ2-1; a possible D gene is TRBD2 (6 bases). The germline V gene encodes CDR1 MDHEN and CDR2 SYDVKM. The CDR3 extends over 16 amino acids. The ends were cut back, 2 bases at V and 8 bases at J, with 19 bases in the middle. The CDR3 sequence: CASSLPLTSSDYEQFF. The CDR3 DNA reads as TGTGCCAGCAGTTTACCTTTGACTAGTTCGGATTATGAGCAGTTCTTC.

The rearrangement joins TRBV7-8 to TRBJ1-4; D might be TRBD1 (5 bases). Trimming removed 2 bases at V and 3 bases at J, with 13 bases between. Per germline, CDR1 SGHVS and CDR2 FQNEAQ. This CDR3 is 16 amino acids long. DNA for the CDR3: TGTGCCAGCAGCTTATCCCCGGGGCTCGCTAATGAAAAACTGTTTTTT. Residues: CASSLSPGLANEKLFF.

V is TRBV3-1 (or the pseudogene TRBV3-2) and J is TRBJ1-1; TRBD1 is a possible D gene (6 bases). The V gene's germline CDR1 is LGHDT and CDR2 YNNKEL (reference sequence). The V end was cut by 7 bases, the J end by 7 bases, with 13 bases between. The CDR3 sequence is 12 residues long. This CDR3 is CASTQTGLEAFF. The CDR3 nucleotides read TGTGCCAGCACCCAGACAGGTCTTGAAGCTTTCTTT.

This rearrangement joins TRBV27 to TRBJ1-2; D is possibly TRBD1 (5 bases). The germline CDR1 and CDR2 sequences are MNHEY and SMNVEV (reference sequence). Between the trimmed V and J ends, which lost 3 bases and 6 bases, there was a span of 11 bases. The length of the CDR3 is 13 residues. As DNA, the CDR3 is TGTGCCAGCAGTTTGATGGGGGAAGATGGCTACACCTTC. Its translation is CASSLMGEDGYTF.

The chain joins TRBV6-5 to TRBJ1-5, with a tentative D call TRBD1 (6 bases). CDR1 is MNHEY and CDR2 is SVGAGI in the germline V gene. Deletions cut 6 bases from V and 3 bases from J, with 15 bases between. This CDR3 contains 15 residues. The CDR3 loop is CASRSSGGANQPQHF. DNA of the CDR3: TGTGCCAGCAGATCGTCGGGGGGGGCCAATCAGCCCCAGCATTTT.

The CDR3 loop is CASSLMVNEQFF. CDR3 nucleotide sequence: TGCGCCAGCAGCTTAATGGTGAATGAGCAGTTCTTC. The chain employs TRBV5-1 and TRBJ2-1, with no clear D. Germline loops: CDR1 SGHRS, CDR2 YFSETQ. This CDR3 is 12 amino acids long. Trimming took off 2 bases at V and 7 bases at J, with 7 bases between the two ends.

This clone has only a few counts. This chain joins TRBV6-5 and TRBJ2-7; the match to TRBD1 covers 11 bases. The length of the CDR3 is 15 residues. CDR1 is MNHEY, CDR2 SVGAGI, per germline. Unmatched junction bases numbered 4, after V lost 3 bases and J lost 3 bases. CDR3 DNA sequence: TGTGCCAGCAGTTATTCCGGGACAGGGGGCTACGAGCAGTACTTC. Translating it yields CASSYSGTGGYEQYF.

This rearrangement joins TRBV9 to TRBJ1-1; possible D gene TRBD1, 6 bases. V shed 4 bases and J shed 6 bases, with 13 bases lying between them. This CDR3 contains 13 residues. Germline loops: CDR1 SGDLS, CDR2 YYNGEE. CDR3 DNA: TGTGCCAGCAGCCCGACAGGTAGCTCTGAAGCTTTCTTT. Its protein product is CASSPTGSSEAFF.

V gene TRBV4-3 combines with J gene TRBJ1-3; TRBD1 is a possible D gene (5 bases). V shed 0 bases and J shed 2 bases, with 8 bases lying between them. The CDR3 loop spans 15 amino acids. Germline values: CDR1 LGHNA, CDR2 YSLEER. As DNA, the CDR3 is TGCGCCAGCAGCCAAGATCTGGGGGCTGGAAACACCATATATTTT. It is translated as CASSQDLGAGNTIYF.

The chain couples TRBV19 to TRBJ2-6; unclear D gene. The CDR3 is 16 amino acids. V was clipped by 6 bases and J by 1 base, with 13 bases between them. Germline CDR1 reads LNHDA; CDR2 reads SQIVND (reference sequence). The CDR3 protein is CASSLVMGSGANVLTF. The CDR3 region has the DNA TGTGCCAGTAGCCTCGTGATGGGGTCTGGGGCCAACGTCCTGACTTTC.

The chain is built from TRBV27 and TRBJ2-2; D not resolved. Germline CDR1 is MNHEY and CDR2 is SMNVEV (reference sequence). V dropped 0 bases and J dropped 4 bases, with 3 bases sitting between them. The CDR3 extends over 13 amino acids. The CDR3 reads CASSLSSTGELFF. The CDR3 DNA is TGTGCCAGCAGTTTATCGAGCACCGGGGAGCTGTTTTTT.

This clone has just one count. The chain has TRBV7-8 and TRBJ1-1, with D hard to call. Germline CDR1 is SGHVS and CDR2 is FQNEAQ. The ends were cut back, 0 bases at V and 4 bases at J, with 3 bases in the middle. The length of the CDR3 is 12 residues. CDR3 region: CASSLAGTEAFF. DNA for the CDR3: TGTGCCAGCAGCTTAGCTGGCACTGAAGCTTTCTTT. The full variable domain, in which reference TRBV7-8 and TRBJ1-1 provide the parts outside the CDR3, is GAGVSQSPRYKVAKRGQDVALRCDPISGHVSLFWYQQALGQGPEFLTYFQNEAQLDKSGLPSDRFFAERPEGSVSTLKIQRTQQEDSAVYLCASSLAGTEAFFGQGTRLTVV.